This T cell receptor beta chain was recorded in a study of T cell repertoires in aging, cancer and after chemotherapy. Across the study: Patients with chronic lymphocytic leukemia were sampled before and after fludarabine- or bendamustine-based chemotherapy. The full dataset contained roughly 9 million TCR reads.

TRB rearrangements spanning V, D and J were amplified using mixed TRB-A/B primers. In TCRdb, the multiplex PCR reads were re-called with MiXCR into one record per CDR3 protein. The sample records 2,500 to 3,000 distinct CDR3 sequences, roughly 54% being singletons. The template was genomic DNA from peripheral blood, not RNA. Comments on this clonotype: Antigen unknown.

The CDR3 covers 15 residues. V was shortened by 2 bases and J by 3 bases, with 14 bases between the two germline ends. The germline V gene has CDR1 SGHTA and CDR2 FQGNSA. Study results and caveats: The repertoire data cannot show anything about immunological memory following chemotherapy.

The sample was blood. This TCR was sampled from a human donor with a blood cancer. The gene calls are TRBV7-2 and TRBJ2-7; possibly TRBD1 for D (6 bases). The CDR3 region has the DNA TGTGCCAGCAGCTTAACTAGTCAGGGGATCTACGAGCAGTACTTC. Protein sequence: CASSLTSQGIYEQYF.